The next 26 T cell receptor beta chains were all read from a single sample in a study of blood T cell repertoires in COVID-19. Repertoires were generated with immunoSEQ multiplex PCR, while TCRdb's copy carries only in-frame clones and drops some. The sample shows under 200,000 clones, approximately 85% of them seen only once. The sequencing input was peripheral blood. The receptor source for this set is a woman older than 75 with acute or convalescent COVID-19.

The J gene is TRBJ2-7, the V gene TRBV10-1, with D possibly matching TRBD2 (7 bases). This CDR3 region has 14 residues. The germline V gene encodes CDR1 WNHNN and CDR2 SYGVQD (reference sequence). Trimming shortened V by 6 bases and J by 1 base, and 13 bases separated the two germline ends. CDR3 protein: CASREGGVSYEQYF. In DNA form, the CDR3 reads TGCGCCAGCAGGGAAGGGGGGGTTTCCTACGAGCAGTACTTC.

This clone was observed a handful of times. J is TRBJ1-1 and V is TRBV11-2, with D perhaps TRBD1 (6 bases). V was pared by 4 bases and J by 0 bases, with 18 bases between. CDR3 length: 17 residues. CDR1 is SGHAT and CDR2 is FQNNGV in the germline V gene. As DNA, the CDR3 is TGTGCCAGCAGCTGGACAGCGAGGCTGGGGCTGAACACTGAAGCTTTCTTT. It encodes CASSWTARLGLNTEAFF.

V is TRBV4-1 and J is TRBJ2-5; 11 bases agree with TRBD2. With V trimmed by 3 bases and J by 2 bases, 5 bases remained unmatched. Per the germline V gene, CDR1 is MGHRA and CDR2 is YSYEKL. This CDR3 spans 16 amino acids. The CDR3 region is CASSHLAGGLQETQYF. The CDR3 nucleotides are TGCGCCAGCAGCCACCTAGCGGGAGGTCTTCAAGAGACCCAGTACTTC.

V and J are TRBV18 and TRBJ2-2; D unclear. In germline, CDR1 is KGHSH, CDR2 LQKENI. The ends were cut back, 2 bases at V and 0 bases at J, with 13 bases in the middle. The CDR3 is 17 residues long. Written as DNA, the CDR3 is TGTGCCAGCTCACCAGCCTCCGCTCCAGCGAACACCGGGGAGCTGTTTTTT. It encodes CASSPASAPANTGELFF.

The table lists this clone with a few counts. The chain combines TRBV6-5 with TRBJ1-2; D gene ambiguous. The CDR3 is made up of 13 amino acids. V lost 6 bases to trimming and J lost 2 bases, with 10 bases between them. Germline V gene sequence: CDR1 MNHEY, CDR2 SVGAGI. Here the CDR3 DNA reads TGTGCCAGCAGCCCGGGGAAGAACTATGGCTACACCTTC. Its protein is CASSPGKNYGYTF.

The chain is built from TRBV3-1 (or the pseudogene TRBV3-2) and TRBJ2-2; no clear D gene. The V and J ends lost 1 base and 2 bases respectively, with 11 bases between them. The CDR3 length is 16 residues. Germline V gives CDR1 LGHDT, CDR2 YNNKEL (reference sequence). CDR3 DNA sequence: TGTGCCAGCAGCCAAGCCCTTGTCTTAAACACCGGGGAGCTGTTTTTT. Translated: CASSQALVLNTGELFF.

This chain connects TRBV11-2 to TRBJ2-1, with TRBD1 matching over 7 bases. V lost 7 bases to trimming and J lost 4 bases; unmatched junction nucleotides: 4. Germline-derived CDR1 and CDR2 are SGHAT and FQNNGV. The CDR3 runs 13 residues. CDR3 sequence: CASTGQNYNEQFF. The CDR3 region has the DNA TGTGCCAGCACGGGACAGAATTACAATGAGCAGTTCTTC.

This clone turned up a few times. The chain employs TRBV19 and TRBJ1-1, with a possible D match to TRBD1 (5 bases). The ends were cut back, 3 bases at V and 5 bases at J, with 10 bases in the middle. Germline-derived CDR1 and CDR2 are LNHDA and SQIVND (reference sequence). The CDR3 length is 13 residues. The CDR3 DNA sequence: TGTGCCAGTAGTATCTTTCCAGGGACTGAAGCTTTCTTT. Translation: CASSIFPGTEAFF. Together with reference TRBV19 and TRBJ1-1, the CDR3 gives the full variable domain: DGGITQSPKYLFRKEGQNVTLSCEQNLNHDAMYWYRQDPGQGLRLIYYSQIVNDFQKGDIAEGYSVSREKKESFPLTVTSAQKNPTAFYLCASSIFPGTEAFFGQGTRLTVV.

This chain joins TRBV7-8 and TRBJ2-1; maybe TRBD2 (6 bases). Trimming took 6 bases from V and 1 from J, leaving 13 bases between them. The CDR3 totals 15 residues. Germline values: CDR1 SGHVS, CDR2 FQNEAQ. The chain's CDR3 is CASRSGTESYNEQFF. The CDR3 region has the DNA TGTGCCAGCAGATCCGGGACTGAGTCCTACAATGAGCAGTTCTTC.

The J gene is TRBJ2-1, the V gene TRBV30, with 10 bases that match TRBD2. Germline CDR1 is GTSNPN and CDR2 is SVGIG (reference sequence). This CDR3 is 15 amino acids long. V lost 0 bases to trimming and J lost 5 bases; unmatched junction nucleotides: 4. CDR3 coding DNA: TGTGCCTGGAGTGTACTCCTAGCGGGAGACAATGAGCAGTTCTTC. Its protein is CAWSVLLAGDNEQFF.

The rearrangement joins TRBV7-2 to TRBJ1-4; 7 bases align to TRBD1. The germline CDR1 and CDR2 sequences are SGHTA and FQGNSA. The CDR3 extends over 16 amino acids. The V gene end was trimmed by 5 bases and the J gene end by 8 bases; junction bases not matched to a gene: 14. CDR3 bases: TGTGCCAGCAGCGCAGGCGATCGGACAGGAGGGGAAAAACTGTTTTTT. This gives the protein CASSAGDRTGGEKLFF.

This sequence joins TRBV9 and TRBJ2-5, with D hard to call. CDR3 length equals 13 residues. Germline V gene data show CDR1 as SGDLS and CDR2 as YYNGEE. Between the trimmed V and J ends, which lost 0 bases and 2 bases, there was a span of 5 bases. CDR3 residues: CASSVGLQETQYF. CDR3 bases: TGTGCCAGCAGCGTAGGTCTTCAAGAGACCCAGTACTTC.

This clone was picked up many times. This sequence joins TRBV12-5 and TRBJ2-7, with D possibly matching TRBD1 (5 bases). CDR1 and CDR2 (germline): LGHNT, FRNRAP. The CDR3 length is 12 residues. The V and J ends lost 2 bases and 11 bases respectively, with 13 bases between them. The CDR3 DNA follows: TGTGCTAGTGGTTTGTCCCAGGGCGGAAAGTACTTC. Translating it yields CASGLSQGGKYF. Complete variable domain (other parts from reference TRBV12-5 and TRBJ2-7): DARVTQTPRHKVTEMGQEVTMRCQPILGHNTVFWYRQTMMQGLELLAYFRNRAPLDDSGMPKDRFSAEMPDATLATLKIQPSEPRDSAVYFCASGLSQGGKYFGPGTRLTVT.

The genes are TRBV7-2 and TRBJ2-7; 7 bases align to TRBD2. CDR3 length: 15 amino acids. The germline CDR1 and CDR2 sequences are SGHTA and FQGNSA. Trimming took 2 bases from V and 4 from J; bases not matched to a gene: 8. The CDR3 region is CASSLSGGFLYEQYF. The CDR3 DNA sequence: TGTGCCAGCAGCTTATCGGGGGGTTTTCTATACGAGCAGTACTTC.

This rearrangement joins TRBV19 to TRBJ2-2; maybe TRBD2 (5 bases). Trimming removed 7 bases from V and 4 bases from J, with 19 bases in between. The CDR3 totals 16 residues. The germline V gene has CDR1 LNHDA and CDR2 SQIVND (reference sequence). The CDR3 loop reads CASTPGLSAFTGELFF. The CDR3 bases are TGTGCCAGTACCCCAGGACTTTCCGCATTCACCGGGGAGCTGTTTTTT.

The chain couples TRBV11-2 to TRBJ2-3; 8 bases are a match to TRBD2. V gave up 5 bases and J gave up 1 base; unmatched junction bases: 8. CDR1 and CDR2 (germline): SGHAT, FQNNGV. This CDR3 has 16 amino acids. The CDR3 here is CASSPITSGGTDTQYF. The CDR3 coding sequence is TGTGCCAGCAGCCCCATAACTAGCGGAGGCACAGATACGCAGTATTTT. Complete variable domain (other parts from reference TRBV11-2 and TRBJ2-3): EAGVAQSPRYKIIEKRQSVAFWCNPISGHATLYWYQQILGQGPKLLIQFQNNGVVDDSQLPKDRFSAERLKGVDSTLKIQPAKLEDSAVYLCASSPITSGGTDTQYFGPGTRLTVL.

This chain uses TRBV18 with TRBJ1-4; D remains unclear. The CDR3 sequence is 16 residues long. CDR1 and CDR2 from the germline V gene are KGHSH and LQKENI. Trimming shortened V by 4 bases and J by 0 bases, and 12 bases separated the two germline ends. CDR3: CASSLNAPATNEKLFF. The CDR3 DNA sequence: TGTGCCAGCTCACTAAATGCGCCGGCAACTAATGAAAAACTGTTTTTT.

The rearrangement joins TRBV19 to TRBJ1-2, with 7 bases fitting TRBD1. After removal of 7 bases from V and 6 bases from J, the junction contained 14 bases not matched to a gene. In germline, CDR1 is LNHDA, CDR2 SQIVND (reference sequence). The CDR3 loop spans 15 amino acids. The CDR3 DNA reads as TGTGCCAGTACCACATCCCGCGAGACAGGGAATGGCTACACCTTC. This gives the protein CASTTSRETGNGYTF.

This clone was observed a few times. The chain is built from TRBV2 and TRBJ1-5; weak D call: TRBD1 (5 bases). This CDR3 has 16 residues. V shed 3 bases and J shed 2 bases, with 14 bases lying between them. CDR1 and CDR2 (germline): SNHLY, FYNNEI. The CDR3 coding sequence is TGTGCCAGCAGTGAGACCCGCAGGGCTGGCAATCAGCCCCAGCATTTT. It is translated as CASSETRRAGNQPQHF. Full variable domain (rest looked up from reference TRBV2 and TRBJ1-5): EPEVTQTPSHQVTQMGQEVILRCVPISNHLYFYWYRQILGQKVEFLVSFYNNEISEKSEIFDDQFSVERPDGSNFTLKIRSTKLEDSAMYFCASSETRRAGNQPQHFGDGTRLSIL.

The CDR3 here is CASTLEVNTEAFF. DNA of the CDR3: TGTGCCAGCACCCTGGAGGTGAACACTGAAGCTTTCTTT. V and J are TRBV5-4 and TRBJ1-1; D is uncertain. Trimming took off 6 bases at V and 0 bases at J, with 9 bases between the two ends. The germline V gene has CDR1 SGHNT and CDR2 YYREEE (reference sequence). The CDR3 consists of 13 residues.

CDR3: CASSIGTDLNTEAFF. The CDR3 DNA sequence: TGTGCCAGCAGCATCGGGACAGACCTCAACACTGAAGCTTTCTTT. The J gene is TRBJ1-1, the V gene TRBV9; 7 bases align to TRBD1. The germline gives CDR1 SGDLS, CDR2 YYNGEE. V dropped 4 bases and J dropped 2; count of bases not matched to a gene: 8. The CDR3 sequence is 15 residues long.

The chain links TRBV9 to TRBJ1-2; maybe TRBD1 (6 bases). The length of the CDR3 is 14 residues. V lost 0 bases to trimming and J lost 4 bases, with 10 bases between them. Germline loops: CDR1 SGDLS, CDR2 YYNGEE. CDR3 bases: TGTGCCAGCAGCGTAGGGGGGCGAAGCTATGGCTACACCTTC. It encodes CASSVGGRSYGYTF.

The chain couples TRBV18 to TRBJ2-1; 7 bases are a match to TRBD1. The CDR3 runs to 16 residues. V lost 0 bases and J lost 4; bases outside the gene matches: 6. Germline assignment: CDR1 KGHSH and CDR2 LQKENI. The CDR3 nucleotides read TGTGCCAGCTCACCACCCAGGCAGGGGGTTTACAATGAGCAGTTCTTC. Residues: CASSPPRQGVYNEQFF.

This chain joins TRBV19 and TRBJ1-5; D gene uncertain. CDR3 length equals 16 residues. The germline gives CDR1 LNHDA, CDR2 SQIVND (reference sequence). V lost 3 bases and J 1 base, leaving 13 bases between the germline ends. In DNA, the CDR3 is TGTGCCAGTAGTATCTTCCTTTCGAGGAGCAATCAGCCCCAGCATTTT. Translation: CASSIFLSRSNQPQHF.

This clone appeared once. The chain uses TRBV10-1 and TRBJ2-3; TRBD1 aligns across 8 bases. The ends lost 2 bases at V and 2 bases at J; junction bases unmatched: 12. The CDR3 sequence is 18 residues long. Germline V gives CDR1 WNHNN, CDR2 SYGVQD (reference sequence). DNA for the CDR3: TGCGCCAGCAGTGAGATTCTCCCCGGACAGGGACCCACAGATACGCAGTATTTT. Amino acids: CASSEILPGQGPTDTQYF.

The rearrangement uses TRBV7-9 and TRBJ1-4; D gene ambiguous. This CDR3 has 15 residues. The ends were cut back, 2 bases at V and 4 bases at J, with 11 bases in the middle. Germline-derived CDR1 and CDR2 are SEHNR and FQNEAQ (reference sequence). The chain's CDR3 is CASSLWQASNEKLFF. The CDR3 DNA reads as TGTGCCAGCAGCTTATGGCAGGCGAGTAATGAAAAACTGTTTTTT.